The 8 T cell receptor beta chains listed next were all sequenced from one sample in a study of PD-1 blockade in mismatch repair-deficient tumors. Sequencing was performed with immunoSEQ multiplex PCR; in TCRdb, only in-frame clones are kept and a portion is missing. The sample lists 120,000 or so clones, more than 85% occurring once. The source was peripheral blood, collected 44 weeks after starting pembrolizumab. The source is an adult with mismatch repair-deficient cancer.

The chain is built from TRBV11-2 and TRBJ2-5; 10 bases align to TRBD2. Per germline, CDR1 SGHAT and CDR2 FQNNGV. CDR3 size: 18 residues. V lost 4 bases, J lost 5 bases, and 16 bases stayed unmatched. The chain's CDR3 is CASSSGRGLAGAVETQYF. The DNA for the CDR3 is TGTGCCAGCAGCTCGGGACGGGGGCTAGCGGGAGCAGTGGAGACCCAGTACTTC.

V usage is TRBV7-9 and J usage is TRBJ2-5; D tentatively fits TRBD1 or TRBD2 (7 bases each). Germline V gives CDR1 SEHNR, CDR2 FQNEAQ (reference sequence). The CDR3 totals 14 residues. V gave up 8 bases and J gave up 2 bases, with 15 bases separating them. The CDR3 DNA reads TGTGCCAGCTCCCCGGGGGGACAGCAAGAGACCCAGTACTTC. Encoded protein: CASSPGGQQETQYF.

The sample holds a few counts of this clone. This chain joins TRBV7-8 and TRBJ2-5, with D perhaps matching TRBD1 (6 bases). Germline V lookup: CDR1 SGHVS, CDR2 FQNEAQ. The CDR3 spans 13 residues. Trimming cost V 5 bases and J 6 bases, with 13 bases left between them. The CDR3 coding sequence is TGTGCCAGCAGCACACAGGGTACGAAGACCCAGTACTTC. Protein: CASSTQGTKTQYF. The full variable domain, with the rest looked up from reference TRBV7-8 and TRBJ2-5, is GAGVSQSPRYKVAKRGQDVALRCDPISGHVSLFWYQQALGQGPEFLTYFQNEAQLDKSGLPSDRFFAERPEGSVSTLKIQRTQQEDSAVYLCASSTQGTKTQYFGPGTRLLVL.

This clone was seen a single time. The genes are TRBV27 and TRBJ2-1; weak D call: TRBD2 (5 bases). With 5 bases removed from V and 0 bases from J, the gap between germline ends came to 8 bases. This CDR3 has 14 amino acids. Germline CDR1 reads MNHEY; CDR2 reads SMNVEV (reference sequence). CDR3 coding DNA: TGTGCCAGCAGTCACCGGGACTCCTACAATGAGCAGTTCTTC. This translates into CASSHRDSYNEQFF.

The V and J genes are TRBV2 and TRBJ2-1, with 8 bases fitting TRBD2. CDR3 length equals 14 residues. Per the germline V gene, CDR1 is SNHLY and CDR2 is FYNNEI. V was pared by 8 bases and J by 3 bases, with 6 bases of the junction left unmatched. The CDR3, as DNA: TGTGCCAGCCGAGCGGGAGTAGTCTACAATGAGCAGTTCTTC. It yields the protein CASRAGVVYNEQFF.

The chain uses TRBV6-6 and TRBJ2-1; 10 bases are a match to TRBD2. Germline trimming cut 9 bases from V and 6 bases from J; bases unmatched to any gene: 8. CDR1 and CDR2 from the germline V gene are MNHNY and SVGAGI (reference sequence). The CDR3 contains 14 residues. This CDR3 reads CASIAAGGSNEQFF. In DNA form, the CDR3 reads TGTGCCAGTATCGCAGCGGGAGGGTCCAATGAGCAGTTCTTC.

V gene TRBV9 combines with J gene TRBJ2-3, with no clear D. The CDR3 totals 14 residues. The germline V and J ends were trimmed by 2 bases and 1 base, with 8 bases remaining between them. Germline V gene data show CDR1 as SGDLS and CDR2 as YYNGEE. The chain's CDR3 is CASSVNSRTDTQYF. The CDR3 coding sequence is TGTGCCAGCAGCGTTAATAGCCGCACAGATACGCAGTATTTT.

The genes are TRBV6-4 and TRBJ2-6, with 7 bases that match TRBD1. Germline lookup yields CDR1 MRHNA and CDR2 SNTAGT. The CDR3 is 15 residues long. V dropped 5 bases and J dropped 2; count of bases not matched to a gene: 3. DNA of the CDR3: TGTGCCAGCAGTCCTACAGGGGCTGGGGCCAACGTCCTGACTTTC. Its protein is CASSPTGAGANVLTF.